This TCR beta chain is drawn from a study of OX40 agonist ivuxolimab in advanced cancers. Germline values: CDR1 SGHTA, CDR2 FQGTGA. The CDR3 length is 15 residues. V lost 1 base, J lost 5 bases, and 5 bases stayed unmatched. Study-level findings and limits: Antigen specificity remained undetermined for the expanded peripheral T cells.

TCRdb's copy holds only in-frame clones and misses some; the assay was immunoSEQ multiplex PCR. Among roughly 51,000 clones, roughly 88% were seen once, and the ten largest hold roughly 11%. With regard to this clone: What it recognizes is unknown.

This receptor was obtained from an adult with an advanced solid tumor such as melanoma, head and neck, liver or kidney cancer. This sequence joins TRBV7-3 and TRBJ2-3; TRBD1 aligns across 8 bases. This material consisted of CD4+ or CD8+ T cells sorted from blood, taken in a trial of the OX40 agonist ivuxolimab. CDR3 protein: CASSLIAGGIDTQYF. The CDR3 region has the DNA TGTGCCAGCAGCTTAATAGCAGGGGGCATAGATACGCAGTATTTT.